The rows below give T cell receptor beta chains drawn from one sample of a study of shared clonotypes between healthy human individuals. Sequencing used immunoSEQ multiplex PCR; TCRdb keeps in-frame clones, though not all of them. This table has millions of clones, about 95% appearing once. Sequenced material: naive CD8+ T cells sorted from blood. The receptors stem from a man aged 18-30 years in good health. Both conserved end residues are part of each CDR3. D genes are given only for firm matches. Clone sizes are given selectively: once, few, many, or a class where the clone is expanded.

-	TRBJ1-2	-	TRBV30	TGTGCCTGGAGCGACGAGGATTGGACGCATTATGGCTACACCTTC	CAWSDEDWTHYGYTF
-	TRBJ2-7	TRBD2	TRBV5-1	TGCGCCAGCAGCTTGGTGGCTGGCGGGGGAGCCTACGAGCAGTACTTC	CASSLVAGGGAYEQYF
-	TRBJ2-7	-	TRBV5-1	TGCGCCAGCAGCCTGGCCACGGGGGGCACTTCCTACGAGCAGTACTTC	CASSLATGGTSYEQYF
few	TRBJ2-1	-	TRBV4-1	TGCGCCAGCAGCCAAGGGGGCAATGAGCAGTTCTTC	CASSQGGNEQFF
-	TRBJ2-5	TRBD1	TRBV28	TGTGCCAGTCGGGACAGGGACCAAGAGACCCAGTACTTC	CASRDRDQETQYF
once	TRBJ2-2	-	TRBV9	TGTGCCAGCAGCGACTGGGGGACCGGGGAGCTGTTTTTT	CASSDWGTGELFF
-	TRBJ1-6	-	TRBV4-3	TGCGCCAGCAGCCAAGCAGGGGTCGGTTCACCCCTCCACTTT	CASSQAGVGSPLHF
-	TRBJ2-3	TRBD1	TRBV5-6	TGTGCCAGCAGCTTAACCGGGACAGGGGGCGCGACAGATACGCAGTATTTT	CASSLTGTGGATDTQYF
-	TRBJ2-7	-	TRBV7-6	TGTGCCAGCAGCTTAGCCAGGGGTGGGTTCGAGCAGTACTTC	CASSLARGGFEQYF
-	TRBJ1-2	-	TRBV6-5	TGTGCCAGCAGTTACTCCGAGGGAACTAGTGGCTACACCTTC	CASSYSEGTSGYTF
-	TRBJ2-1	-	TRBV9	TGTGCCAGCAGCGCAAATCCCAGGGAATCCTACAATGAGCAGTTCTTC	CASSANPRESYNEQFF
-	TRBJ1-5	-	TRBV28	TGTGCCAGCCTTAGGAGCAGGGGAAGTAATCAGCCCCAGCATTTT	CASLRSRGSNQPQHF
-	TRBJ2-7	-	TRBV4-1	TGCGCCAGCAGCCAAGATCCAAGGGCCTACGAGCAGTACTTC	CASSQDPRAYEQYF
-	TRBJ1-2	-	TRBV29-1	TGCAGCGTTGAAGGGGGAGCAACCCCGGGCCCACCGGGAGAAACCTTC	CSVEGGATPGPPGETF
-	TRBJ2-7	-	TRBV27	TGTGCCAGCAGTTTACAGGGAACCTACGAGCAGTACTTC	CASSLQGTYEQYF
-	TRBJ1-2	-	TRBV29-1	TGCAGCGTTGAAGAGGCGACAGTCGGCTACACCTTC	CSVEEATVGYTF
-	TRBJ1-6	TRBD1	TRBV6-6	TGTGCCAGCAGCAAGACAGGGGTGGGGTATAATTCACCCCTCCACTTT	CASSKTGVGYNSPLHF
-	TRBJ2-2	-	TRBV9	TGTGCCAGCAGCGTAGAGTGGGGGTCCGGGGAGCTGTTTTTT	CASSVEWGSGELFF
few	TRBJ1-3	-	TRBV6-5	TGTGCCAGCAGTTACGGGGGGGCTGGAAACACCATATATTTT	CASSYGGAGNTIYF
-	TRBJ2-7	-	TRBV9	TGTGCCAGCAGCGCAGACGGATACGAGCAGTACTTC	CASSADGYEQYF
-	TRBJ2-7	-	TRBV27	TGTGCCAGCACCGACAGAGACTACGAGCAGTACTTC	CASTDRDYEQYF
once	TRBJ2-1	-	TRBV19	TGTGCCAGTAGTATAGTTTTTGGGGGGGCGGGTGAGCAGTTCTTC	CASSIVFGGAGEQFF
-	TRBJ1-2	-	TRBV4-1	TGCGCCAGCAGCCAAGGAAACAGGGAGGAGAACTATGGCTACACCTTC	CASSQGNREENYGYTF
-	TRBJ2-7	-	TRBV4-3	TGCGCCAGCTCACACGCCCCTAGCCTTGGTGGGGCCGAGCAGTACTTC	CASSHAPSLGGAEQYF
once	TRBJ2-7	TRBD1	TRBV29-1	TGCAGCGTTTCGGGACAGGCCACCTACGAGCAGTACTTC	CSVSGQATYEQYF
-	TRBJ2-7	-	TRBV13	TGTGCCAGCGCAGCACAGGGCTACGAGCAGTACTTC	CASAAQGYEQYF
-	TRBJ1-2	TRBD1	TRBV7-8	TGTGCCAGCAGCGGACAGGGGGAAGATGGCTACACCTTC	CASSGQGEDGYTF
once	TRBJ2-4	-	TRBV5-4	TGTGCCAGCAGCTTAAAAGGCGAGGCGGACATTCAGTACTTC	CASSLKGEADIQYF
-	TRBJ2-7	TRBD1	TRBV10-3	TGTGCCATCAGTAACGACAGGGGAGGCGACGAGCAGTACTTC	CAISNDRGGDEQYF
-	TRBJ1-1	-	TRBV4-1	TGCGCCAGCAGCCAAGATGGCCGGTGGTCCACTGAAGCTTTCTTT	CASSQDGRWSTEAFF
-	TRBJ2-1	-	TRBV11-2	TGTGCCAGCAGCTTATTTGGCGGAGACTACAATGAGCAGTTCTTC	CASSLFGGDYNEQFF
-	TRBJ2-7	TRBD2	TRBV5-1	TGCGCCAGCAGCTTAGGGCGGGAGCGCTCCTACGAGCAGTACTTC	CASSLGRERSYEQYF
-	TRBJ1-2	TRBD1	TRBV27	TGTGCCAGCAGGATAACAGGGGAGGGGGCTGGCTACACCTTC	CASRITGEGAGYTF
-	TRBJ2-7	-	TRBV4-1	TGCGCCAGCAGCCAAGAGGGAACTAGCATGAGCGAGCAGTACTTC	CASSQEGTSMSEQYF
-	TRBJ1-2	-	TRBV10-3	TGTGCCATCGGTTCCCGGGACACTCGGGACTATGGCTACACCTTC	CAIGSRDTRDYGYTF
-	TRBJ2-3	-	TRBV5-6	TGTGCCAGCAGCCCCCAAGGTGGATTCGCGGATACGCAGTATTTT	CASSPQGGFADTQYF
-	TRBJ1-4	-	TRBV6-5	TGTGCCAGCAGCCTAGACAGGCTCTCTGAAAAACTGTTTTTT	CASSLDRLSEKLFF
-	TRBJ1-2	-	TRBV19	TGTGCCAGTAGTTTCTTCACGCAGGGGAACTATGGCTACACCTTC	CASSFFTQGNYGYTF